These 32 T cell receptor beta chains were all obtained from the same sample, sequenced in a study of OX40 agonist ivuxolimab in advanced cancers. Sequencing was performed with immunoSEQ multiplex PCR; in TCRdb, only in-frame clones are kept and a portion is missing. Of just under 65,000 clones listed, just under 85% were seen once; the top ten hold 9.8%. This specimen was CD4+ or CD8+ T cells sorted from blood, taken in a trial of the OX40 agonist ivuxolimab. These receptors were collected from an adult with an advanced solid tumor such as melanoma, head and neck, liver or kidney cancer.

In this sample, this clone turned up a few times. This chain connects TRBV27 to TRBJ1-3; D unclear. Germline CDR1 MNHEY, CDR2 SMNVEV (reference sequence). V was pared by 1 base and J by 0 bases, with 19 bases between. This CDR3 spans 19 amino acids. The CDR3 coding sequence is TGTGCCAGCAGTTTATGGATTGGGTGGGCCGGGAGCTCTGGAAACACCATATATTTT. Protein product: CASSLWIGWAGSSGNTIYF.

The chain uses TRBV10-3 and TRBJ2-7; a possible D gene is TRBD2 (6 bases). Trimming removed 9 bases at V and 3 bases at J, with 18 bases between. CDR1 is ENHRY, CDR2 SYGVKD, per germline. CDR3 size: 14 residues. The CDR3 sequence: CAIGMGGRVYEQYF. The DNA for the CDR3 is TGTGCCATAGGGATGGGGGGACGAGTCTACGAGCAGTACTTC.

The chain joins TRBV6-1 to TRBJ1-5; 9 bases fit TRBD1. The CDR3 contains 13 residues. Unmatched junction bases numbered 0, after V lost 4 bases and J lost 5 bases. Germline CDR1 reads MNHNS; CDR2 reads SASEGT. The CDR3 sequence is CASSGTGDQPQHF. The CDR3 DNA is TGTGCCAGCAGTGGGACAGGGGATCAGCCCCAGCATTTT.

V usage is TRBV9 and J usage is TRBJ2-1; D call uncertain. The CDR3 is made up of 15 amino acids. Germline V gives CDR1 SGDLS, CDR2 YYNGEE. The germline V and J ends were trimmed by 4 bases and 10 bases, with 21 bases remaining between them. The CDR3 is CASSPRRWLVDEQFF. DNA for the CDR3: TGTGCCAGCAGCCCACGTAGGTGGTTAGTAGACGAGCAGTTCTTC.

The chain employs TRBV5-1 and TRBJ1-6; no firm D call. The CDR3 extends over 14 amino acids. Trimming left V 0 bases short and J 7 bases short, with 8 bases between. Germline CDR1 and CDR2: SGHRS and YFSETQ. DNA for the CDR3: TGCGCCAGCAGCTTGGAGTCGCCCAATTCACCCCTCCACTTT. Protein: CASSLESPNSPLHF.

The J gene is TRBJ1-1, the V gene TRBV6-1; D is uncertain. CDR1 is MNHNS, CDR2 SASEGT, per germline. This CDR3 has 13 residues. V was clipped by 2 bases and J by 1 base, with 5 bases between them. The DNA of the CDR3 is TGTGCCAGCAGTGAAACGGGGAACACTGAAGCTTTCTTT. Translated, it gives CASSETGNTEAFF.

The rearrangement links TRBV7-9 to TRBJ2-2, with 11 bases that match TRBD1. The V gene's germline CDR1 is SEHNR and CDR2 FQNEAQ (reference sequence). The ends lost 4 bases at V and 0 bases at J; junction bases unmatched: 7. The CDR3 totals 18 residues. The CDR3 spells CASSSRDRGETNTGELFF. The CDR3 DNA reads as TGTGCCAGCAGCTCAAGGGACAGGGGGGAGACGAACACCGGGGAGCTGTTTTTT.

The chain employs TRBV10-3 and TRBJ1-1, with a weak D call TRBD1 (5 bases). In germline, CDR1 is ENHRY, CDR2 SYGVKD. Trimming stripped 0 bases from V and 0 bases from J, with 11 bases between. CDR3 length: 16 residues. In DNA, the CDR3 is TGTGCCATCAGTGAGTCCGTGCCAGGGATGAACACTGAAGCTTTCTTT. Protein product: CAISESVPGMNTEAFF.

The J gene is TRBJ2-5, the V gene TRBV6-5, with no clear D. Trimming took 0 bases from V and 2 from J, leaving 10 bases between them. The germline V gene has CDR1 MNHEY and CDR2 SVGAGI. The CDR3 loop spans 15 amino acids. The DNA of the CDR3 is TGTGCCAGCAGTTACTCGGCGGCACAGCAAGAGACCCAGTACTTC. Translation gives CASSYSAAQQETQYF.

This chain uses TRBV4-1 with TRBJ1-1, with TRBD1 identical over 9 bases. The junction had 11 bases not matched to a gene; V was cut back by 4 bases and J by 11 bases. CDR3 length equals 14 residues. The germline V gene encodes CDR1 MGHRA and CDR2 YSYEKL. The CDR3 nucleotides read TGCGCCAGCAGCCGGAGCGGACAGGGGAGGGATGCTTTCTTT. Protein: CASSRSGQGRDAFF.

This chain joins TRBV5-1 and TRBJ2-3; the D gene is possibly TRBD1 (6 bases). The length of the CDR3 is 15 residues. V dropped 1 base and J dropped 1 base, with 10 bases sitting between them. Germline V gives CDR1 SGHRS, CDR2 YFSETQ. The CDR3 nucleotides read TGCGCCAGCAGCTTGATGGGGGCCCGCACAGATACGCAGTATTTT. Amino acids: CASSLMGARTDTQYF.

V usage is TRBV10-3 and J usage is TRBJ2-7, with TRBD2 identical over 13 bases. The length of the CDR3 is 15 residues. Germline V gene sequence: CDR1 ENHRY, CDR2 SYGVKD. V lost 5 bases to trimming and J lost 2 bases; unmatched junction nucleotides: 3. In DNA form, the CDR3 reads TGTGCCATCAGTCCAACTAGCGGGAGGGCCTACGAGCAGTACTTC. This translates into CAISPTSGRAYEQYF.

The sample holds one count of this clone. The chain links TRBV11-2 to TRBJ1-1; D is ambiguous. The V end lost 3 bases, the J end lost 1 base, and 18 bases lay between the germline ends. This CDR3 has 17 residues. The V gene's germline CDR1 is SGHAT and CDR2 FQNNGV. The CDR3 DNA is TGTGCCAGCAGCTTCCTACTGGCCCGAGGGAGGAACACTGAAGCTTTCTTT. It encodes CASSFLLARGRNTEAFF. The whole variable domain, remainder taken from reference TRBV11-2 and TRBJ1-1, is EAGVAQSPRYKIIEKRQSVAFWCNPISGHATLYWYQQILGQGPKLLIQFQNNGVVDDSQLPKDRFSAERLKGVDSTLKIQPAKLEDSAVYLCASSFLLARGRNTEAFFGQGTRLTVV.

The gene calls are TRBV4-3 and TRBJ2-7, with TRBD1 as a possible D gene (6 bases). V was clipped by 0 bases and J by 3 bases, with 12 bases between them. Germline V gene sequence: CDR1 LGHNA, CDR2 YSLEER. The CDR3 spans 15 residues. CDR3 bases: TGCGCCAGCAGCCAAGAAGGCCAGGGGTACTACGAGCAGTACTTC. The encoded protein is CASSQEGQGYYEQYF.

V and J are TRBV5-5 and TRBJ2-7; the D is unclear. The germline V gene has CDR1 SGHKS and CDR2 YYEKEE (reference sequence). Trimming cost V 0 bases and J 0 bases, with 13 bases left between them. This CDR3 contains 16 residues. CDR3 DNA: TGTGCCAGCAGCTTGGTGGGCAGATTACTCTCCTACGAGCAGTACTTC. Translating gives CASSLVGRLLSYEQYF.

This clone occurred once. Here the CDR3 reads CASSSRQGNSPLHF. In DNA form, the CDR3 reads TGTGCCAGCAGTAGCAGACAGGGTAATTCACCCCTCCACTTT. This rearrangement joins TRBV2 to TRBJ1-6; 7 bases fit TRBD1. Unmatched junction bases numbered 4, after V lost 5 bases and J lost 6 bases. The germline V gene has CDR1 SNHLY and CDR2 FYNNEI. This CDR3 is 14 amino acids long.

Sample share makes this clone medium-sized. The chain combines TRBV23-1 with TRBJ1-1; D is ambiguous. TRBV23-1 is an open reading frame, and its role is uncertain. The V gene lost 7 bases and the J gene lost 7 bases, with 7 bases spanning the gap. The CDR3 runs 10 residues. The CDR3: CASTLNEAFF. Written as DNA, the CDR3 is TGCGCCAGCACCCTGAATGAAGCTTTCTTT.

This clone was seen only once. The chain carries TRBV5-1 and TRBJ2-5; 7 bases align to TRBD2. The junction had 8 bases not matched to a gene; V was cut back by 1 base and J by 5 bases. The CDR3 has 15 amino acids. Germline V gene data show CDR1 as SGHRS and CDR2 as YFSETQ. The CDR3: CASSLSGREWETQYF. The CDR3 nucleotides read TGCGCCAGCAGCTTGTCAGGGCGGGAGTGGGAGACCCAGTACTTC.

V usage is TRBV5-5 and J usage is TRBJ1-1; D not certain. Germline V gene data show CDR1 as SGHKS and CDR2 as YYEKEE (reference sequence). The CDR3 length is 14 residues. V shed 1 base and J shed 6 bases, with 13 bases lying between them. The CDR3 nucleotides read TGTGCCAGCAGCTTGTCGGGGTGGGGAGCTGAAGCTTTCTTT. As protein: CASSLSGWGAEAFF.

This clone has a single count. This CDR3 is CASSTGQGYTEAFF. CDR3 in DNA: TGTGCCAGCAGCACGGGACAGGGTTACACTGAAGCTTTCTTT. The V gene is TRBV11-2, the J gene TRBJ1-1; the match to TRBD1 covers 9 bases. V lost 5 bases, J lost 3 bases, and 4 bases stayed unmatched. The CDR3 is 14 residues long. The V gene's germline CDR1 is SGHAT and CDR2 FQNNGV.

The chain recombines TRBV5-5 with TRBJ1-2, with 9 bases identical to TRBD1. The germline V gene has CDR1 SGHKS and CDR2 YYEKEE (reference sequence). This CDR3 comprises 18 residues. Trimming at V came to 1 base and at J to 1 base, leaving 11 bases not matched to a gene. As DNA, the CDR3 is TGTGCCAGCAGCTTGCCCGGGACAGGGATCAATCGTAACTATGGCTACACCTTC. Encoded protein: CASSLPGTGINRNYGYTF.

V and J are TRBV27 and TRBJ1-4; maybe TRBD1 (5 bases). The CDR3 runs to 15 residues. Per the germline V gene, CDR1 is MNHEY and CDR2 is SMNVEV (reference sequence). With 6 bases removed from V and 4 bases from J, the gap between germline ends came to 15 bases. The CDR3 region has the DNA TGTGCCAGCAGCCCCTTAGGGGTGCTTAATGAAAAACTGTTTTTT. The encoded protein is CASSPLGVLNEKLFF. The whole variable domain, remainder taken from reference TRBV27 and TRBJ1-4, is EAQVTQNPRYLITVTGKKLTVTCSQNMNHEYMSWYRQDPGLGLRQIYYSMNVEVTDKGDVPEGYKVSRKEKRNFPLILESPSPNQTSLYFCASSPLGVLNEKLFFGSGTQLSVL.

The rearrangement links TRBV12-5 to TRBJ1-1; 8 nucleotides line up with TRBD1. This CDR3 spans 16 amino acids. V lost 6 bases to trimming and J lost 0 bases; unmatched junction nucleotides: 9. CDR1 and CDR2 from the germline V gene are LGHNT and FRNRAP. The CDR3: CASGRTGSLLNTEAFF. The CDR3 DNA follows: TGTGCTAGTGGCAGGACAGGGAGCTTACTGAACACTGAAGCTTTCTTT. The full variable domain, its missing parts supplied by reference TRBV12-5 and TRBJ1-1, is DARVTQTPRHKVTEMGQEVTMRCQPILGHNTVFWYRQTMMQGLELLAYFRNRAPLDDSGMPKDRFSAEMPDATLATLKIQPSEPRDSAVYFCASGRTGSLLNTEAFFGQGTRLTVV.

The V call is TRBV18, the J call TRBJ2-7; 7 bases align to TRBD1. Germline V gives CDR1 KGHSH, CDR2 LQKENI. V shed 3 bases, J shed 2 bases, and the junction held 4 bases outside the gene matches. CDR3 size: 14 residues. The CDR3 DNA reads as TGTGCCAGCTCACCCCCGGACAGGACCTACGAGCAGTACTTC. This codes for CASSPPDRTYEQYF.

V gene TRBV7-8 combines with J gene TRBJ2-1, with TRBD1 identical over 10 bases. CDR3 size: 17 residues. Germline lookup yields CDR1 SGHVS and CDR2 FQNEAQ. V dropped 4 bases and J dropped 7; count of bases not matched to a gene: 13. The DNA of the CDR3 is TGTGCCAGCAGCTCCCTGGCCGGGACAGGGGCTCGTAATGAGCAGTTCTTC. As protein: CASSSLAGTGARNEQFF.

The chain recombines TRBV21-1 with TRBJ2-7; TRBD1 was called by the table and not checked on the DNA. TRBV21-1 is recorded as a pseudogene. The CDR3 has 16 amino acids. CDR3 sequence (DNA): TGTGCCAGCAGCGAAGCGCCGGGACAGGTAACCTACGAGCAGTACTTC. It specifies CASSEAPGQVTYEQYF.

This clone occurred once. The chain couples TRBV5-1 to TRBJ1-4; possible D gene TRBD1, 5 bases. This CDR3 has 17 residues. V lost 4 bases and J lost 2, with 18 bases in between. Germline V gene lookup returns CDR1 SGHRS and CDR2 YFSETQ. CDR3 sequence reads: CASSPGPQGRTNEKLFF. For the CDR3, the DNA is TGCGCCAGCAGCCCGGGACCCCAGGGTCGGACTAATGAAAAACTGTTTTTT.

This clone was observed a single time. The rearrangement uses TRBV19 and TRBJ1-2, with D unclear. The CDR3 spans 15 residues. V was cut by 3 bases and J by 2 bases, with 13 bases left in between. Germline V gene sequence: CDR1 LNHDA, CDR2 SQIVND (reference sequence). The DNA for the CDR3 is TGTGCCAGTAGTATGTTCGTCGGCTGGAACTATGGCTACACCTTC. Residues: CASSMFVGWNYGYTF.

This clone has only a few counts. The chain employs TRBV6-1 and TRBJ1-6, with D tentatively TRBD1 (5 bases). Trimming shortened V by 2 bases and J by 1 base, and 6 bases separated the two germline ends. The CDR3 spans 15 residues. Germline values: CDR1 MNHNS, CDR2 SASEGT. The CDR3: CASSERGSYNSPLHF. The DNA of the CDR3 is TGTGCCAGCAGTGAACGGGGGTCCTATAATTCACCCCTCCACTTT.

The CDR3 spells CASSAGGPIDGELFF. For the CDR3, the DNA is TGTGCCAGCAGCGCCGGGGGCCCGATTGACGGGGAGCTGTTTTTT. The chain joins TRBV7-2 to TRBJ2-2; tentatively, D is TRBD1 or TRBD2 (6 bases each). The CDR3 spans 15 residues. V lost 5 bases, J lost 7 bases, and 17 bases lay in between. Germline V lookup: CDR1 SGHTA, CDR2 FQGNSA.

The chain has TRBV1 and TRBJ2-1; the table's D call TRBD2 went unverified against the DNA. TRBV1 is deemed a pseudogene. CDR3 length: 23 amino acids. The CDR3 nucleotides read TGCACCAGCAGCCAAGGACTAGCGGGCGCCTTAATTTCGGAGCAAGTCACCTACAATGAGCAGTTCTTC. Residues: CTSSQGLAGALISEQVTYNEQFF.

The rearrangement joins TRBV2 to TRBJ1-5, with 9 bases matching TRBD1. This CDR3 comprises 16 residues. Losses at the gene ends were 6 bases for V and 0 bases for J; bases not matched to a gene: 6. Germline CDR1 and CDR2: SNHLY and FYNNEI. The CDR3 loop is CASRGDREFSNQPQHF. DNA of the CDR3: TGTGCCAGCAGGGGGGACAGGGAGTTTAGCAATCAGCCCCAGCATTTT.